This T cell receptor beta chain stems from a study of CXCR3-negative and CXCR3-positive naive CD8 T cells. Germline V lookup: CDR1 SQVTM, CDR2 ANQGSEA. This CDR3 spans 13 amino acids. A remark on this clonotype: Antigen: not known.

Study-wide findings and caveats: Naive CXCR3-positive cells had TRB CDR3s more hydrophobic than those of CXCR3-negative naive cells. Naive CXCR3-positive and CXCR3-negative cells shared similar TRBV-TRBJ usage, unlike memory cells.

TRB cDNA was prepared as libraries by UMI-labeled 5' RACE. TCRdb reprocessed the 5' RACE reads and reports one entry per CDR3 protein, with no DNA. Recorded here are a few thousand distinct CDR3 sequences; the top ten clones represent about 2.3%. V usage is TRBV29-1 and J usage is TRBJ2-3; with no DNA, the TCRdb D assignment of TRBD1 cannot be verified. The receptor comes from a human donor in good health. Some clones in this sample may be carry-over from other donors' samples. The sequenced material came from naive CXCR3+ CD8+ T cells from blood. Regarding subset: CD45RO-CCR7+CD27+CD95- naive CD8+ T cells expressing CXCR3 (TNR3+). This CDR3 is CSAISGAGDTQYF.